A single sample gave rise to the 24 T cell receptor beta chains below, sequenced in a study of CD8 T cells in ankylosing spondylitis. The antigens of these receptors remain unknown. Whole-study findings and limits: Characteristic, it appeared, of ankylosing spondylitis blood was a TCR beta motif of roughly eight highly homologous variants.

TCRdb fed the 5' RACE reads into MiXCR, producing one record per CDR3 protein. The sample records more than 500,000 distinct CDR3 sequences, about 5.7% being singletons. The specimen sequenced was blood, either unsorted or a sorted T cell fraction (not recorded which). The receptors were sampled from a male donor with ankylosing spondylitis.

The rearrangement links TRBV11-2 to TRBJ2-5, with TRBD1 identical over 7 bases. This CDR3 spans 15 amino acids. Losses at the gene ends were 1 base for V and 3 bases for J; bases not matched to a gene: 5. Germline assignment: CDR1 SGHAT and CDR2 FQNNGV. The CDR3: CASSLVGQEEETQYF. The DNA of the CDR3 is TGTGCCAGCAGCTTAGTCGGACAGGAGGAAGAGACCCAGTACTTC.

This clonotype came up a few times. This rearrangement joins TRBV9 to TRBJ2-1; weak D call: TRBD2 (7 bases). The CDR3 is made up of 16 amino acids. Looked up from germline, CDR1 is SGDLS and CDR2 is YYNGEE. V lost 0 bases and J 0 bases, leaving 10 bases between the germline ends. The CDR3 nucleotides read TGTGCCAGCAGCGTAGGGGGGGGCAACTCCTACAATGAGCAGTTCTTC. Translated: CASSVGGGNSYNEQFF.

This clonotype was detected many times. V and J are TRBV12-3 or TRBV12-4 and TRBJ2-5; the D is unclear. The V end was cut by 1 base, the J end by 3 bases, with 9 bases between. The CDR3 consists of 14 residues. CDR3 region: CASSLVATKETQYF. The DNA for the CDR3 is TGTGCCAGCAGTTTAGTTGCGACAAAAGAGACCCAGTACTTC.

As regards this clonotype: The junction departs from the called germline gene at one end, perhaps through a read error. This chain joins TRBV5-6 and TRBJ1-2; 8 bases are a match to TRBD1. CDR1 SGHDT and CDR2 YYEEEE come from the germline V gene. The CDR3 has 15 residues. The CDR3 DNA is TGTGCCAGCACCCCGGGGGGACAGGCTTATTATGGCTACTCCTTC. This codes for CASTPGGQAYYGYSF.

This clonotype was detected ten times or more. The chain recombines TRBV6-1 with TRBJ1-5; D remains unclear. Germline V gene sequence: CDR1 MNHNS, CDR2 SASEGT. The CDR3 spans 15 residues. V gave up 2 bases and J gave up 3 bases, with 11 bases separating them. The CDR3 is CASSELGRNNQPQHF. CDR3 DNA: TGTGCCAGCAGTGAACTTGGACGGAACAATCAGCCCCAGCATTTT.

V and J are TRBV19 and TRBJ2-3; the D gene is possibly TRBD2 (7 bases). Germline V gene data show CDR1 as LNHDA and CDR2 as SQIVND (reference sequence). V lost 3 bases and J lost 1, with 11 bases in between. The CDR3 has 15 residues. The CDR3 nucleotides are TGTGCCAGTAGTATCGCGGGGGCGGGCACAGATACGCAGTATTTT. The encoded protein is CASSIAGAGTDTQYF.

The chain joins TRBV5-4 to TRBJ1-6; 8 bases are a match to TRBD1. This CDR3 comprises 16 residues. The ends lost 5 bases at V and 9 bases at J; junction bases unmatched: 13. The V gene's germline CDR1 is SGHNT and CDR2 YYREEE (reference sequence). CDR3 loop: CASSYDRGIGVSPLHF. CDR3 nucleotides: TGTGCCAGCAGTTATGACAGGGGAATCGGAGTTTCACCCCTCCACTTT.

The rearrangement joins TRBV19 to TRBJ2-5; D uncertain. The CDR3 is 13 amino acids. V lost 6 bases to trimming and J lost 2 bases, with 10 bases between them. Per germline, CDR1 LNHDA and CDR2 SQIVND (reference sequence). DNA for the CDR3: TGTGCCAGTAGAAACGCTTTTCAAGAGACCCAGTACTTC. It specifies CASRNAFQETQYF.

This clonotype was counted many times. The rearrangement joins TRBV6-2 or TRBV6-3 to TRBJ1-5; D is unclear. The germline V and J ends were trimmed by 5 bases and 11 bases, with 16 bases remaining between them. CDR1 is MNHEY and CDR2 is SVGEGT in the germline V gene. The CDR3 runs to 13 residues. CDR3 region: CASSGREAQAQHF. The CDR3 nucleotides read TGTGCCAGCAGTGGCCGGGAGGCCCAGGCCCAGCATTTT.

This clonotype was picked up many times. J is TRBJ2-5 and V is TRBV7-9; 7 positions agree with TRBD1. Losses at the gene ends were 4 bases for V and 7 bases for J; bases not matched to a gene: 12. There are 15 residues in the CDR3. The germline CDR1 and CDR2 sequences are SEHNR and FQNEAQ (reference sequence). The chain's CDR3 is CASSSPGQMRLTQYF. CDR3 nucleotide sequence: TGTGCCAGCAGCTCTCCGGGACAGATGCGACTGACCCAGTACTTC. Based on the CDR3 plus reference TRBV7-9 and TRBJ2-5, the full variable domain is DTGVSQNPRHKITKRGQNVTFRCDPISEHNRLYWYRQTLGQGPEFLTYFQNEAQLEKSRLLSDRFSAERPKGSFSTLEIQRTEQGDSAMYLCASSSPGQMRLTQYFGPGTRLLVL.

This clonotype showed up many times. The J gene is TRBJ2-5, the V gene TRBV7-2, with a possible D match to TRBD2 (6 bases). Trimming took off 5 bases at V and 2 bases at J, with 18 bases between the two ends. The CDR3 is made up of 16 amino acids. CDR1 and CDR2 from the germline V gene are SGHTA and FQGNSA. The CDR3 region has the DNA TGTGCCAGCAGCCCTCCGGCGGGATGGGAGCAAGAGACCCAGTACTTC. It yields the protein CASSPPAGWEQETQYF.

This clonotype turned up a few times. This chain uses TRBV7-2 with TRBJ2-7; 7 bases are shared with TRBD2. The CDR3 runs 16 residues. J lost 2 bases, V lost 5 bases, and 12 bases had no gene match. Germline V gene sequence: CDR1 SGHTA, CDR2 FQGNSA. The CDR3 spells CASSRPTAGRTYEQYF. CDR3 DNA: TGTGCCAGCAGCCGTCCCACAGCGGGGCGTACCTACGAGCAGTACTTC.

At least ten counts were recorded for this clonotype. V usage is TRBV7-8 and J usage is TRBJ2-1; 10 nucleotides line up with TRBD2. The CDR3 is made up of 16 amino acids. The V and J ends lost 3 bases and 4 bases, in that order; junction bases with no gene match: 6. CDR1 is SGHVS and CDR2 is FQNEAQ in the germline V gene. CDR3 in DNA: TGTGCCAGCAGCTTTTCCGGACTAGCGGTTTACAATGAGCAGTTCTTC. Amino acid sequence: CASSFSGLAVYNEQFF.

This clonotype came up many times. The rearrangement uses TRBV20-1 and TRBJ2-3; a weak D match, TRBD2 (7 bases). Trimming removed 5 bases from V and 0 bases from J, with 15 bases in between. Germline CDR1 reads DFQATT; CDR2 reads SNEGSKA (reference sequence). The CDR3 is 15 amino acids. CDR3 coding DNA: TGCAGTGCTCTGGGGGCGCGGGGGAGCACAGATACGCAGTATTTT. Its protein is CSALGARGSTDTQYF.

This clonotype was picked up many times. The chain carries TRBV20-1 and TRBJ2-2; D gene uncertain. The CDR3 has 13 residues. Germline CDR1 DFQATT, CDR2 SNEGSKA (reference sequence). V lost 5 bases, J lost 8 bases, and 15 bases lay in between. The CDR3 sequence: CSARTAVRGELFF. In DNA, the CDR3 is TGCAGTGCTCGGACGGCAGTTCGGGGGGAGCTGTTTTTT.

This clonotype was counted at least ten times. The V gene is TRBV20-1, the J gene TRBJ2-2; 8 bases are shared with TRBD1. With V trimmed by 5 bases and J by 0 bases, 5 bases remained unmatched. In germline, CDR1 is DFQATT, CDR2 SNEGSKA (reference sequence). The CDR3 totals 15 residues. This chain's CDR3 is CSAHPGGSNTGELFF. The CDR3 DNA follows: TGCAGTGCTCACCCAGGGGGCTCGAACACCGGGGAGCTGTTTTTT.

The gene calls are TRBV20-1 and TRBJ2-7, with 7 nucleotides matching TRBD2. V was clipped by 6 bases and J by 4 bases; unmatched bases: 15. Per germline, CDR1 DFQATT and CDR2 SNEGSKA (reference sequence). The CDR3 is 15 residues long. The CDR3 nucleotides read TGCAGTGCGAATCAACCAGGCGGGAGTGTTTACGAGCAGTACTTC. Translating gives CSANQPGGSVYEQYF.

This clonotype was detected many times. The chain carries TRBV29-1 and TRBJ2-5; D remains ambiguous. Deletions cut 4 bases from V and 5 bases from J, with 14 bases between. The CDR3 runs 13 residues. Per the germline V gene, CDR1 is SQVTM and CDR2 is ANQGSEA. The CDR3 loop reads CSVASLLSETQYF. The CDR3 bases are TGCAGCGTTGCCTCGCTGCTCAGTGAGACCCAGTACTTC.

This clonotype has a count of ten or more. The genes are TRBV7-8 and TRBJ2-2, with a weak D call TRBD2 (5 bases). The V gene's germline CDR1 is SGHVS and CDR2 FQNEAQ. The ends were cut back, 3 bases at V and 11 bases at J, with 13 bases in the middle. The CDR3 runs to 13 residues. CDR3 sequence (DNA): TGTGCCAGCAGCTTCCGGACTTCCCAAGAGCTGTTTTTT. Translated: CASSFRTSQELFF.

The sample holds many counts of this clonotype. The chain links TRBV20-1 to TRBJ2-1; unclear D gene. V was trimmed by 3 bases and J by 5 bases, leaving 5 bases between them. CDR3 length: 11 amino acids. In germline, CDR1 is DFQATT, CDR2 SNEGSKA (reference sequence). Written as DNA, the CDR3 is TGCAGTGCTAGGTACCACAATGAGCAGTTCTTC. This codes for CSARYHNEQFF.

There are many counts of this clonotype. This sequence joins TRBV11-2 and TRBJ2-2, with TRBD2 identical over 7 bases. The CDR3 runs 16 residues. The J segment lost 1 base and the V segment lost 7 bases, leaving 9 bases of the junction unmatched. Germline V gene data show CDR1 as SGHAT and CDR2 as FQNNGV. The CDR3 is CASISPGRVNTGELFF. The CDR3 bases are TGTGCCAGCATCTCCCCTGGGAGGGTGAACACCGGGGAGCTGTTTTTT.

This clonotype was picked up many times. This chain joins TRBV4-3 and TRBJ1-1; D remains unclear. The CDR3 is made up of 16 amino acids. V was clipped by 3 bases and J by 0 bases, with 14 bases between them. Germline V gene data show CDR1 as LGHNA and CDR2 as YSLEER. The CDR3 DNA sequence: TGCGCCAGCAGCCATTCGGGGTTCTCCATGAACACTGAAGCTTTCTTT. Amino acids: CASSHSGFSMNTEAFF.

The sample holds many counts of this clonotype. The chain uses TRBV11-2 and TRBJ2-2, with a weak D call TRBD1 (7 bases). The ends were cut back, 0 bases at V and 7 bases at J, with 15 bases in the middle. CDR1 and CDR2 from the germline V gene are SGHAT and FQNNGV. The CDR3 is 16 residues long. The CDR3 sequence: CASSLDPAGGIGELFF. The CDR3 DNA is TGTGCCAGCAGCTTAGATCCCGCAGGGGGGATCGGGGAGCTGTTTTTT.

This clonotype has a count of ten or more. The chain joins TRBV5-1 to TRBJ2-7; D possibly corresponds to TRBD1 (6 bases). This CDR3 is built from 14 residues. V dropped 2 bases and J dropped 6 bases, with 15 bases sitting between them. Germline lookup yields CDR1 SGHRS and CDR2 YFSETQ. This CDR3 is CASSFLTGPSEQYF. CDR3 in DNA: TGCGCCAGCAGCTTTCTAACAGGGCCGAGCGAGCAGTACTTC.